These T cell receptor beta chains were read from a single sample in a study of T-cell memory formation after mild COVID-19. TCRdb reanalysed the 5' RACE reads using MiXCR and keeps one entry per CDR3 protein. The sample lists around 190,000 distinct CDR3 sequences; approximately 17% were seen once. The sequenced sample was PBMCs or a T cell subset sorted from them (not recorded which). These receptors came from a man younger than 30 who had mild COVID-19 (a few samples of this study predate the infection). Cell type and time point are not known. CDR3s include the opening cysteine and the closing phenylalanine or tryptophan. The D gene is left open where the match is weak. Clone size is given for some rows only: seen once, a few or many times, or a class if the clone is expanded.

CDR3 protein: CASSLADRGYGYTF
J gene: TRBJ1-2
clone size: few
V gene: TRBV5-1
CDR3 length: 14
D gene: TRBD1

CDR3 protein: CASSLGPPNNEQFF
J gene: TRBJ2-1
clone size: .
V gene: TRBV23-1
CDR3 length: 14
D gene: .

CDR3 protein: CSASGQGATDTQYF
J gene: TRBJ2-3
clone size: few
V gene: TRBV20-1
CDR3 length: 14
D gene: TRBD1

CDR3 protein: CASSLDRPSVEAFF
J gene: TRBJ1-1
clone size: .
V gene: TRBV7-9
CDR3 length: 14
D gene: .

CDR3 protein: CASSPQGQGGGLGQPQHF
J gene: TRBJ1-5
clone size: few
V gene: TRBV7-9
CDR3 length: 18
D gene: TRBD1

CDR3 protein: CATSQAGGHGYTF
J gene: TRBJ1-2
clone size: .
V gene: TRBV6-2/TRBV6-3
CDR3 length: 13
D gene: TRBD1

CDR3 protein: CASSLTFRAGAFF
J gene: TRBJ1-1
clone size: .
V gene: TRBV7-2
CDR3 length: 13
D gene: .

CDR3 protein: CASRRDRRTDTQYF
J gene: TRBJ2-3
clone size: many
V gene: TRBV7-2
CDR3 length: 14
D gene: .

CDR3 protein: CASTPWTSGGNTDTQYF
J gene: TRBJ2-3
clone size: .
V gene: TRBV28
CDR3 length: 17
D gene: TRBD2

CDR3 protein: CSADDMDRTDTQYF
J gene: TRBJ2-3
clone size: few
V gene: TRBV20-1
CDR3 length: 14
D gene: .

CDR3 protein: CASSLGGEGDQPQHF
J gene: TRBJ1-5
clone size: few
V gene: TRBV5-1
CDR3 length: 15
D gene: .

CDR3 protein: CASSQAHGGHAFF
J gene: TRBJ1-1
clone size: few
V gene: TRBV3-1
CDR3 length: 13
D gene: .

CDR3 protein: CASSLIPGGYEQYF
J gene: TRBJ2-7
clone size: few
V gene: TRBV5-1
CDR3 length: 14
D gene: .

CDR3 protein: CASSQDGGNNSPLHF
J gene: TRBJ1-6
clone size: .
V gene: TRBV4-2
CDR3 length: 15
D gene: .

CDR3 protein: CASSPLGQGAGETQYF
J gene: TRBJ2-5
clone size: .
V gene: TRBV5-1
CDR3 length: 16
D gene: TRBD1

CDR3 protein: CASSYGVGRGDTQYF
J gene: TRBJ2-3
clone size: few
V gene: TRBV6-5
CDR3 length: 15
D gene: .

CDR3 protein: CASRSALNTEAFF
J gene: TRBJ1-1
clone size: once
V gene: TRBV10-1
CDR3 length: 13
D gene: .

CDR3 protein: CASSLGPQESSGNTIYF
J gene: TRBJ1-3
clone size: few
V gene: TRBV7-2
CDR3 length: 17
D gene: .

CDR3 protein: CSALRGETGNTIYF
J gene: TRBJ1-3
clone size: .
V gene: TRBV20-1
CDR3 length: 14
D gene: .

CDR3 protein: CASSQWGGAIEQFF
J gene: TRBJ2-1
clone size: few
V gene: TRBV4-3
CDR3 length: 14
D gene: .

CDR3 protein: CASTKGHTEAFF
J gene: TRBJ1-1
clone size: .
V gene: TRBV6-2/TRBV6-3
CDR3 length: 12
D gene: .

CDR3 protein: CASSSSTGGDSNQPQHF
J gene: TRBJ1-5
clone size: .
V gene: TRBV27
CDR3 length: 17
D gene: TRBD1

CDR3 protein: CASSPEIVVREQFF
J gene: TRBJ2-1
clone size: many
V gene: TRBV7-2
CDR3 length: 14
D gene: .

CDR3 protein: CASSQAIGGYEKLFF
J gene: TRBJ1-4
clone size: few
V gene: TRBV4-1
CDR3 length: 15
D gene: .

CDR3 protein: CASSRGLAGEQFF
J gene: TRBJ2-1
clone size: .
V gene: TRBV7-7
CDR3 length: 13
D gene: TRBD2

CDR3 protein: CASSTGNQPQHF
J gene: TRBJ1-5
clone size: many
V gene: TRBV7-9
CDR3 length: 12
D gene: .

CDR3 protein: CASSKHGTSGQETQYF
J gene: TRBJ2-5
clone size: few
V gene: TRBV11-3
CDR3 length: 16
D gene: TRBD2

CDR3 protein: CASSPLAGRPQTQYF
J gene: TRBJ2-3
clone size: .
V gene: TRBV4-3
CDR3 length: 15
D gene: TRBD2

CDR3 protein: CATSARGDNEQFF
J gene: TRBJ2-1
clone size: .
V gene: TRBV24-1
CDR3 length: 13
D gene: TRBD2

CDR3 protein: CASSPWERGEKLFF
J gene: TRBJ1-4
clone size: many
V gene: TRBV4-1
CDR3 length: 14
D gene: .

CDR3 protein: CASADGSPLHF
J gene: TRBJ1-6
clone size: .
V gene: TRBV6-2/TRBV6-3
CDR3 length: 11
D gene: .

CDR3 protein: CASSPYPGTSGAETQYF
J gene: TRBJ2-5
clone size: few
V gene: TRBV3-1
CDR3 length: 17
D gene: TRBD2

CDR3 protein: CASSERGFNQPQHF
J gene: TRBJ1-5
clone size: .
V gene: TRBV6-1
CDR3 length: 14
D gene: .

CDR3 protein: CASSLLAGETDTQYF
J gene: TRBJ2-3
clone size: .
V gene: TRBV7-9
CDR3 length: 15
D gene: TRBD2

CDR3 protein: CASSYSTGRYGYTF
J gene: TRBJ1-2
clone size: .
V gene: TRBV6-5
CDR3 length: 14
D gene: .

CDR3 protein: CASSSSSGGRRGTGELFF
J gene: TRBJ2-2
clone size: once
V gene: TRBV7-8
CDR3 length: 18
D gene: TRBD2